The next 17 T cell receptor beta chains were all read from a single sample in a study of blood T cell repertoires in COVID-19. Some clones are missing from TCRdb's copy, which holds only in-frame ones; the method was immunoSEQ multiplex PCR. The table includes some 200,000 clones, roughly four fifths detected once. Sequenced: peripheral blood. The receptor set was obtained from a woman aged 40 to 50 with acute or convalescent COVID-19.

The chain joins TRBV5-5 to TRBJ2-1; the D gene is possibly TRBD2 (6 bases). CDR3 length equals 12 residues. The V end was cut by 7 bases, the J end by 3 bases, with 8 bases between. The V gene's germline CDR1 is SGHKS and CDR2 YYEKEE (reference sequence). CDR3 region: CASGRDYNEQFF. CDR3 nucleotides: TGTGCCAGCGGGCGGGACTACAATGAGCAGTTCTTC.

A single count supports this clone. The chain has TRBV2 and TRBJ2-6; D perhaps matches TRBD1 (5 bases). V was shortened by 5 bases and J by 0 bases, with 17 bases between the two germline ends. This CDR3 has 18 amino acids. Germline V gene data show CDR1 as SNHLY and CDR2 as FYNNEI. In nucleotides, the CDR3 is TGTGCCAGCAGTTACGACAGACTCCATCGCTCTGGGGCCAACGTCCTGACTTTC. Translation: CASSYDRLHRSGANVLTF.

The chain uses TRBV30 and TRBJ2-7; 15 bases fit TRBD2. CDR3 length: 13 amino acids. V dropped 5 bases and J dropped 6; count of bases not matched to a gene: 2. Germline CDR1 is GTSNPN and CDR2 is SVGIG (reference sequence). CDR3 region: CAWGLAGGPEQYF. The DNA for the CDR3 is TGTGCCTGGGGACTAGCGGGAGGGCCCGAGCAGTACTTC.

The V and J genes are TRBV3-1 (or the pseudogene TRBV3-2) and TRBJ2-7; 10 nucleotides line up with TRBD2. This CDR3 is 15 amino acids long. Germline CDR1 LGHDT, CDR2 YNNKEL (reference sequence). V lost 4 bases to trimming and J lost 4 bases; unmatched junction nucleotides: 7. CDR3 residues: CASSPSGRAVYEQYF. The CDR3 region has the DNA TGTGCCAGCAGCCCCAGCGGGAGGGCCGTGTACGAGCAGTACTTC.

The chain is built from TRBV5-1 and TRBJ1-1; D call uncertain. V shed 8 bases and J shed 7 bases, with 9 bases lying between them. The CDR3 totals 10 residues. Germline loops: CDR1 SGHRS, CDR2 YFSETQ. The CDR3 DNA follows: TGCGCCAGTCTAAAATGTGAAGCTTTCTTT. Translation: CASLKCEAFF.

The gene calls are TRBV3-1 (or the pseudogene TRBV3-2) and TRBJ2-1; D not certain. Germline-derived CDR1 and CDR2 are LGHDT and YNNKEL (reference sequence). Trimming took off 4 bases at V and 4 bases at J, with 17 bases between the two ends. CDR3 length equals 16 residues. CDR3 DNA sequence: TGTGCCAGCAGCCGAAGAGGCGTCCAAGATTACAATGAGCAGTTCTTC. Residues: CASSRRGVQDYNEQFF.

The chain recombines TRBV6-5 with TRBJ1-2; TRBD1 is a possible D gene (5 bases). The V end was cut by 5 bases, the J end by 8 bases, with 15 bases between. The CDR3 has 13 residues. CDR1 and CDR2 (germline): MNHEY, SVGAGI. As DNA, the CDR3 is TGTGCCAGCAGTAAAACCCCAGGGTGGGGCTACACCTTC. Translating gives CASSKTPGWGYTF.

The V and J genes are TRBV9 and TRBJ2-7; D possibly corresponds to TRBD1 (5 bases). Germline assignment: CDR1 SGDLS and CDR2 YYNGEE. There are 14 residues in the CDR3. The V end was cut by 0 bases, the J end by 2 bases, with 9 bases between. The CDR3 DNA sequence: TGTGCCAGCAGCGTAGATAAGGGGCCCTACGAGCAGTACTTC. This sequence encodes CASSVDKGPYEQYF.

The chain uses TRBV9 and TRBJ2-1, with 8 bases aligning to TRBD1. This CDR3 has 13 amino acids. CDR1 and CDR2 (germline): SGDLS, YYNGEE. J lost 8 bases, V lost 2 bases, and 3 bases had no gene match. Here the CDR3 reads CASSVDRDHEQFF. Written as DNA, the CDR3 is TGTGCCAGCAGCGTGGACAGGGACCATGAGCAGTTCTTC. Together with reference TRBV9 and TRBJ2-1, the CDR3 gives the full variable domain: DSGVTQTPKHLITATGQRVTLRCSPRSGDLSVYWYQQSLDQGLQFLIQYYNGEERAKGNILERFSAQQFPDLHSELNLSSLELGDSALYFCASSVDRDHEQFFGPGTRLTVL.

This chain connects TRBV5-1 to TRBJ1-2, with a weak D call TRBD1 (6 bases). CDR1 SGHRS and CDR2 YFSETQ come from the germline V gene. V shed 0 bases and J shed 6 bases, with 15 bases lying between them. There are 15 residues in the CDR3. The CDR3, as DNA: TGCGCCAGCAGCTTGGACAGGGCAGGGGCTAATGGCTACACCTTC. This sequence encodes CASSLDRAGANGYTF.

The chain combines TRBV2 with TRBJ2-1, with D tentatively TRBD2 (5 bases). The germline CDR1 and CDR2 sequences are SNHLY and FYNNEI. The CDR3 sequence is 15 residues long. V was cut by 1 base and J by 4 bases, with 11 bases left in between. The CDR3 sequence: CASSEVTGVYNEQFF. The CDR3 bases are TGTGCCAGCAGTGAAGTGACCGGGGTGTACAATGAGCAGTTCTTC.

The rearrangement links TRBV4-1 to TRBJ2-7; 11 bases are a match to TRBD1. The CDR3 has 15 residues. The V segment lost 4 bases and the J segment 2 bases; nucleotides outside the gene matches: 4. Germline V lookup: CDR1 MGHRA, CDR2 YSYEKL. The CDR3 region is CASSLRTGGPYEQYF. CDR3 sequence (DNA): TGCGCCAGCAGCCTCCGGACAGGGGGCCCCTACGAGCAGTACTTC.

This clone was observed a single time. The CDR3 sequence: CASRTGSSYEQYF. The CDR3 coding sequence is TGTGCCAGTAGGACGGGGAGCTCCTACGAGCAGTACTTC. The rearrangement joins TRBV6-5 to TRBJ2-7; D is possibly TRBD2 (5 bases). V lost 9 bases and J lost 0, with 12 bases in between. Germline V gives CDR1 MNHEY, CDR2 SVGAGI. This CDR3 is built from 13 residues.

Here the CDR3 reads CASSFGLDATDTQYF. The CDR3 DNA follows: TGTGCCAGCAGCTTTGGACTAGACGCCACAGATACGCAGTATTTT. V gene TRBV7-2 combines with J gene TRBJ2-3; 7 positions agree with TRBD2. The germline gives CDR1 SGHTA, CDR2 FQGNSA. The V and J ends lost 3 bases and 2 bases, in that order; junction bases with no gene match: 5. CDR3 length: 15 residues.

This rearrangement joins TRBV3-1 (or the pseudogene TRBV3-2) to TRBJ2-7; D possibly corresponds to TRBD2 (5 bases). Germline V gives CDR1 LGHDT, CDR2 YNNKEL (reference sequence). CDR3 length equals 12 residues. V lost 3 bases and J lost 5, with 8 bases in between. CDR3 DNA: TGTGCCAGCAGCCACGGGGATAACGAGCAGTACTTC. Its protein product is CASSHGDNEQYF.

This sequence joins TRBV27 and TRBJ2-1, with D maybe TRBD1 (6 bases). Germline CDR1 reads MNHEY; CDR2 reads SMNVEV (reference sequence). There are 17 residues in the CDR3. The V end was cut by 4 bases, the J end by 1 base, with 17 bases between. DNA of the CDR3: TGTGCCAGCAGTTCTTTGACAGGCGAACTTTCCTACAATGAGCAGTTCTTC. It encodes CASSSLTGELSYNEQFF.

The chain recombines TRBV24-1 with TRBJ2-3, with D possibly being TRBD2 (5 bases). Germline V gives CDR1 KGHDR, CDR2 SFDVKD. This CDR3 spans 15 amino acids. Trimming removed 2 bases from V and 3 bases from J, with 11 bases in between. The CDR3 sequence is CATSDYRGGTDTQYF. The DNA of the CDR3 is TGTGCCACCAGTGATTATCGGGGTGGAACAGATACGCAGTATTTT.